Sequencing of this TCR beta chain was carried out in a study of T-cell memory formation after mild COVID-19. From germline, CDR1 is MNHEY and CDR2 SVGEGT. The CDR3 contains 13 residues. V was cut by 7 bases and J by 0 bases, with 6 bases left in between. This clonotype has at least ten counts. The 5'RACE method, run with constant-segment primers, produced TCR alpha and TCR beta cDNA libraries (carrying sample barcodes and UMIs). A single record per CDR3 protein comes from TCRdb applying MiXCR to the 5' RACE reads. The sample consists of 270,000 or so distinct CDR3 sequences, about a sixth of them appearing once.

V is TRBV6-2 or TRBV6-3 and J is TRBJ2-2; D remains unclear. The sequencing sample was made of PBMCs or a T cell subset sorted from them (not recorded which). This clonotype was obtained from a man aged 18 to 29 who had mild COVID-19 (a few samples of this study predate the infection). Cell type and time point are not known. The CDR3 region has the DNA TGTGCCAGCAACCACCCGAACACCGGGGAGCTGTTTTTT. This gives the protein CASNHPNTGELFF.